The next 18 T cell receptor beta chains were all read from a single sample in a study of CD8+ T cells in alopecia areata (dated by TCRdb to 2016 to 2019). This specimen's time point label, interpreted: baseline before oral tofacitinib. The library came from the immunoSEQ multiplex PCR assay. RNA was extracted from all samples and reverse transcribed into cDNA, which served as template for TCR sequencing. In TCRdb, the immuneACCESS table is reduced to in-frame sequences with V and J assigned. These tables do not hold every clone; where another copy was compared, an unresolved V gene accounts for under half, and the others remain unexplained. In all, the sample holds 120,000 to 150,000 clones, and 75% to 90% of those were seen once. The top ten clones comprise approximately 15% of the sample. Sequenced material: CD8+ T cells sorted from blood, taken at week 0. All receptors derive from a human donor with alopecia areata.

This chain connects TRBV6-5 to TRBJ1-6, with D unclear. Germline V gene data show CDR1 as MNHEY and CDR2 as SVGAGI. V gave up 0 bases and J gave up 8 bases, with 5 bases separating them. This CDR3 region has 13 residues. The CDR3 DNA is TGTGCCAGCAGTTACTCGGAGGATTCACCCCTCCACTTT. It is translated as CASSYSEDSPLHF.

The J gene is TRBJ2-1, the V gene TRBV7-9; no clear D gene. V was shortened by 7 bases and J by 2 bases, with 9 bases between the two germline ends. Germline V gene lookup returns CDR1 SEHNR and CDR2 FQNEAQ (reference sequence). The length of the CDR3 is 13 residues. The CDR3 region has the DNA TGTGCCAGCACTAAGGGTGCCTACAATGAGCAGTTCTTC. Translating it yields CASTKGAYNEQFF. Full variable domain (missing parts from reference TRBV7-9 and TRBJ2-1): DTGVSQNPRHKITKRGQNVTFRCDPISEHNRLYWYRQTLGQGPEFLTYFQNEAQLEKSRLLSDRFSAERPKGSFSTLEIQRTEQGDSAMYLCASTKGAYNEQFFGPGTRLTVL.

The V and J genes are TRBV20-1 and TRBJ1-2, with D unclear. The CDR3 sequence is 11 residues long. Germline CDR1 and CDR2: DFQATT and SNEGSKA (reference sequence). The V gene lost 5 bases and the J gene lost 8 bases, with 12 bases spanning the gap. CDR3 region: CSAQARWGYTF. The DNA for the CDR3 is TGCAGTGCTCAGGCCCGATGGGGCTACACCTTC.

The gene calls are TRBV27 and TRBJ2-1; 7 bases are shared with TRBD1. Germline assignment: CDR1 MNHEY and CDR2 SMNVEV (reference sequence). J lost 6 bases, V lost 3 bases, and 5 bases had no gene match. The CDR3 consists of 14 residues. CDR3 sequence (DNA): TGTGCCAGCAGTTTCGGGACAGATTTCAATGAGCAGTTCTTC. This translates into CASSFGTDFNEQFF.

The rearrangement links TRBV29-1 to TRBJ1-1; weak D call: TRBD1 (5 bases). Germline V gives CDR1 SQVTM, CDR2 ANQGSEA. The CDR3 sequence is 12 residues long. The V end lost 4 bases, the J end lost 7 bases, and 13 bases lay between the germline ends. The CDR3 protein is CSVGDGISEAFF. CDR3 DNA sequence: TGCAGCGTTGGGGACGGGATTAGTGAAGCTTTCTTT.

The rearrangement uses TRBV30 and TRBJ2-1, with D perhaps matching TRBD2 (5 bases). This CDR3 is built from 13 residues. Germline-derived CDR1 and CDR2 are GTSNPN and SVGIG (reference sequence). Deletions cut 5 bases from V and 1 base from J, with 9 bases between. The CDR3 loop is CAWAAGSYNEQFF. The CDR3 DNA reads as TGTGCCTGGGCGGCGGGTTCCTACAATGAGCAGTTCTTC.

The chain recombines TRBV15 with TRBJ1-4; 8 bases match TRBD1. Germline V gene sequence: CDR1 LNHNV, CDR2 YYDKDF (reference sequence). The CDR3 covers 19 residues. Trimming at V came to 3 bases and at J to 14 bases, leaving 26 bases not matched to a gene. The CDR3 DNA sequence: TGTGCCACCAGCAGTTACCCGTACAGGGGGGTAGCCCCGATGAAAATGCTGTTTTTT. As protein: CATSSYPYRGVAPMKMLFF. The full variable domain, its missing parts supplied by reference TRBV15 and TRBJ1-4, is DAMVIQNPRYQVTQFGKPVTLSCSQTLNHNVMYWYQQKSSQAPKLLFHYYDKDFNNEADTPDNFQSRRPNTSFCFLDIRSPGLGDTAMYLCATSSYPYRGVAPMKMLFFGSGTQLSVL.

The V and J genes are TRBV4-3 and TRBJ2-7; unclear D gene. The V end was cut by 0 bases, the J end by 7 bases, with 7 bases between. In germline, CDR1 is LGHNA, CDR2 YSLEER. This CDR3 is built from 12 residues. CDR3 in DNA: TGCGCCAGCAGCCAAGATCAGGTGGAGCAGTACTTC. Amino acids: CASSQDQVEQYF.

This clone was detected once. The chain combines TRBV7-9 with TRBJ2-3; no firm D call. The V end lost 5 bases, the J end lost 1 base, and 7 bases lay between the germline ends. Germline CDR1 is SEHNR and CDR2 is FQNEAQ (reference sequence). The CDR3 extends over 13 amino acids. Here the CDR3 DNA reads TGTGCCAGCAGCCCGAAGGGCACAGATACGCAGTATTTT. Translated: CASSPKGTDTQYF.

The rearrangement links TRBV7-2 to TRBJ2-3, with TRBD2 matching over 7 bases. Unmatched junction bases numbered 11, after V lost 5 bases and J lost 6 bases. This CDR3 has 15 residues. Looked up from germline, CDR1 is SGHTA and CDR2 is FQGNSA. CDR3 protein: CASSRPNWGGDTQYF. In DNA, the CDR3 is TGTGCCAGCAGCCGTCCGAACTGGGGGGGGGATACGCAGTATTTT. The whole variable domain, remainder taken from reference TRBV7-2 and TRBJ2-3, is GAGVSQSPSNKVTEKGKDVELRCDPISGHTALYWYRQSLGQGLEFLIYFQGNSAPDKSGLPSDRFSAERTGGSVSTLTIQRTQQEDSAVYLCASSRPNWGGDTQYFGPGTRLTVL.

The genes are TRBV5-4 and TRBJ1-4, with TRBD1 matching 7 bases. The V and J ends lost 3 bases and 5 bases, in that order; junction bases with no gene match: 7. The germline CDR1 and CDR2 sequences are SGHNT and YYREEE (reference sequence). The CDR3 loop spans 15 amino acids. The CDR3 DNA reads as TGTGCCAGCAGCTCTACGGGACAGAGAAATGAAAAACTGTTTTTT. Its protein is CASSSTGQRNEKLFF.

V gene TRBV27 combines with J gene TRBJ2-7; no definite D call. The CDR3 has 13 residues. Germline values: CDR1 MNHEY, CDR2 SMNVEV (reference sequence). The germline V and J ends were trimmed by 0 bases and 6 bases, with 9 bases remaining between them. CDR3 in amino acids: CASSLSRLGEQYF. The CDR3 nucleotides are TGTGCCAGCAGTTTATCGCGGCTGGGCGAGCAGTACTTC.

The V gene is TRBV5-1, the J gene TRBJ1-2; D may be TRBD1 (6 bases). The CDR3 has 14 amino acids. V was shortened by 3 bases and J by 4 bases, with 13 bases between the two germline ends. The germline gives CDR1 SGHRS, CDR2 YFSETQ. The CDR3 sequence is CASSWTEGGYGYTF. CDR3 nucleotides: TGCGCCAGCAGCTGGACAGAGGGAGGCTATGGCTACACCTTC.

The chain is built from TRBV6-5 and TRBJ2-1; 11 nucleotides line up with TRBD2. Germline lookup yields CDR1 MNHEY and CDR2 SVGAGI. This CDR3 contains 15 residues. The trim removed 5 bases at V and 5 bases at J, leaving 5 bases unmatched. The CDR3 region has the DNA TGTGCCAGCAGTGCCGGGACTAGCGGCAACAATGAGCAGTTCTTC. Protein product: CASSAGTSGNNEQFF.

The gene calls are TRBV25-1 and TRBJ2-1, with D unresolved. The CDR3 contains 12 residues. Germline-derived CDR1 and CDR2 are MGHDK and SYGVNS. V was cut by 3 bases and J by 4 bases, with 4 bases left in between. The CDR3 sequence: CASSDAYNEQFF. The CDR3 DNA reads TGTGCCAGCAGTGACGCGTACAATGAGCAGTTCTTC.

This chain connects TRBV6-6 to TRBJ1-2; weak D call: TRBD1 (5 bases). The CDR3 extends over 15 amino acids. Germline CDR1 and CDR2: MNHNY and SVGAGI (reference sequence). Trimming cost V 7 bases and J 2 bases, with 17 bases left between them. CDR3 sequence (DNA): TGTGCCAGCATTCCGGGGACGGCGGCCAACTATGGCTACACCTTC. Translation gives CASIPGTAANYGYTF.

The chain links TRBV25-1 to TRBJ2-7; D is perhaps TRBD2 (6 bases). The CDR3 spans 13 residues. CDR1 is MGHDK, CDR2 SYGVNS, per germline. The V end lost 3 bases, the J end lost 2 bases, and 8 bases lay between the germline ends. Written as DNA, the CDR3 is TGTGCCAGCAGTGAGACGGGAGCCTACGAGCAGTACTTC. It specifies CASSETGAYEQYF.

On this clone itself: The junction departs from the called germline gene at one end, perhaps through a read error. The chain combines TRBV7-7 with TRBJ2-5; 8 bases agree with TRBD1. CDR1 is SSHAT, CDR2 FNYEAQ, per germline (reference sequence). This CDR3 is built from 15 residues. The CDR3 loop is CASSSFPGQGETQYF. CDR3 DNA: TGTGCTAGCAGCTCATTTCCTGGACAGGGAGAGACCCAGTACTTC.